This T cell receptor (beta chain) was captured by sequencing in a study of blood T cell repertoires in COVID-19. Study in general: T cells, B-cell-depleted T cells, or PBMCs provided the cDNA or gDNA that served as material.

Only in-frame clones appear in the TCRdb table, and some are missing; sequencing was by immunoSEQ multiplex PCR. The sample yields about 150,000 clones, 87% seen once. Between the trimmed V and J ends, which lost 0 bases and 0 bases, there was a span of 13 bases. CDR1 is LGHDT, CDR2 YNNKEL, per germline (reference sequence). The CDR3 length is 17 residues. The rearrangement links TRBV3-1 (or the pseudogene TRBV3-2) to TRBJ2-3; TRBD2 is a possible D gene (5 bases). The sequencing sample was made of peripheral blood. The sequence was collected from a man aged 45-60 years with active COVID-19. CDR3 residues: CASSQDRSGFSTDTQYF. As DNA, the CDR3 is TGTGCCAGCAGCCAAGATCGGAGCGGATTTAGCACAGATACGCAGTATTTT.